This T cell receptor (beta chain) was recorded in a study of blood T cell repertoires in COVID-19. Trimming left V 4 bases short and J 7 bases short, with 14 bases between. This CDR3 region has 14 residues. The germline CDR1 and CDR2 sequences are SNHLY and FYNNEI. Profiled with immunoSEQ multiplex PCR; TCRdb holds only in-frame clones, not every one. In the table there are roughly 140,000 clones, 80% to 90% of which are singletons. Study members were between roughly 18 and 100 years old and lived in 24 US regions. Sequenced: PBMCs or T cells enriched from blood (not recorded which). The TCR sequence derives from a man aged 50 to 59 who had recovered from COVID-19. The chain recombines TRBV2 with TRBJ2-1; a possible D gene is TRBD2 (5 bases). The CDR3 bases are TGTGCCAGCAGTGTGAGGGATGTAAATAATGAGCAGTTCTTC. This translates into CASSVRDVNNEQFF.